The rows below give T cell receptor beta chains drawn from one sample of a study of blood T cell repertoires in COVID-19. The assay was immunoSEQ multiplex PCR, and TCRdb's table has in-frame clones only and misses some. Of tens of thousands of clones listed, about 70% are singletons. What was sequenced was peripheral blood. These receptors were taken from a woman in her fifties or sixties with active or convalescent COVID-19. Each CDR3 is given with its conserved first and last residue. D genes are given only for firm matches. Rows give clone size only sometimes, using once, few, many, or a class for an expanded clone.

>TRBJ2-5|.|.|TRBV9
CASSPRGRTAETQYF
TGTGCCAGCAGCCCAAGAGGACGGACTGCGGAGACCCAGTACTTC
>TRBJ2-3|.|.|TRBV19
CASSQKLGDTQYF
TGTGCCAGTAGCCAGAAACTAGGGGATACGCAGTATTTT
>TRBJ1-5|TRBD1|once|TRBV5-6
CASSRSTGEPQHF
TGTGCCAGCAGCCGCTCGACAGGGGAGCCCCAGCATTTT
>TRBJ1-3|.|once|TRBV5-5
CASSLGRTEGNTIYF
TGTGCCAGCAGCTTGGGGCGGACAGAGGGAAACACCATATATTTT
>TRBJ1-5|TRBD1|.|TRBV3-1/TRBV3-2
CASSQGTGPHQPQHF
TGTGCCAGCAGCCAGGGGACAGGGCCCCATCAGCCCCAGCATTTT
>TRBJ1-6|TRBD1|once|TRBV6-5
CASRPTGSVNSPLHF
TGTGCCAGCAGGCCGACAGGGAGTGTAAATTCACCCCTCCACTTT
>TRBJ2-1|TRBD1|.|TRBV4-2
CASSQDMQGVYNEQFF
TGTGCCAGCAGCCAAGATATGCAGGGGGTCTACAATGAGCAGTTCTTC
>TRBJ1-2|TRBD1|.|TRBV7-9
CASSRNFDRGHGYTF
TGTGCCAGCAGCCGGAATTTTGACAGGGGACATGGCTACACCTTC
>TRBJ2-7|TRBD1|.|TRBV6-5
CASSIRGKLGEQYF
TGTGCCAGCAGTATCAGGGGGAAGTTGGGCGAGCAGTACTTC
>TRBJ2-3|.|.|TRBV5-1
CASSLAPAGASTDTQYF
TGCGCCAGCAGCTTGGCCCCGGCAGGGGCTAGCACAGATACGCAGTATTTT
>TRBJ2-7|.|.|TRBV6-5
CASSRGASYEQYF
TGTGCCAGCAGCCGGGGGGCCTCCTACGAGCAGTACTTC
>TRBJ1-5|TRBD1|.|TRBV10-3
CAIGGDRGLGQPQHF
TGTGCCATCGGTGGGGACAGGGGGTTAGGTCAGCCCCAGCATTTT
>TRBJ2-1|.|.|TRBV2
CASSEAHRGEQFF
TGTGCCAGCAGTGAAGCGCACCGGGGAGAGCAGTTCTTC
>TRBJ2-3|.|.|TRBV6-1
CASSDRTGVSTDTQYF
TGTGCCAGCAGTGACAGAACCGGGGTATCGACAGATACGCAGTATTTT
>TRBJ2-5|TRBD1|few|TRBV7-9
CASSGRTGEETQYF
TGTGCCAGCAGCGGTAGGACAGGGGAAGAGACCCAGTACTTC
>TRBJ2-7|TRBD2|.|TRBV15
CATSRDLGGSGSSYEQYF
TGTGCCACCAGCAGAGATTTGGGGGGCAGCGGGAGCTCCTACGAGCAGTACTTC
>TRBJ1-2|.|.|TRBV27
CASSFNTGSNYGYTF
TGTGCCAGCAGTTTCAACACAGGATCCAACTATGGCTACACCTTC
>TRBJ1-3|.|few|TRBV5-6
CASSLIDRHSGNTIYF
TGTGCCAGCAGCCTAATCGACAGGCACTCTGGAAACACCATATATTTT
>TRBJ1-1|.|few|TRBV11-3
CASSLSGRGVTEAFF
TGTGCCAGCAGCTTGTCGGGCAGGGGTGTCACTGAAGCTTTCTTT
>TRBJ2-1|.|.|TRBV5-1
CASSPDPRSGFQFF
TGCGCCAGCAGCCCTGACCCCCGGTCGGGTTTTCAGTTCTTC
>TRBJ2-5|.|.|TRBV7-9
CASNKGRGDTYQETQYF
TGTGCCAGCAATAAGGGGAGGGGGGACACCTACCAAGAGACCCAGTACTTC
>TRBJ1-5|.|.|TRBV5-6
CASSLGWGPDNQPQHF
TGTGCCAGCAGCTTGGGATGGGGGCCCGATAATCAGCCCCAGCATTTT
>TRBJ2-1|TRBD2|.|TRBV9
CASSVAHRTSGEQFF
TGTGCCAGCAGCGTAGCTCACCGGACTAGTGGTGAGCAGTTCTTC
>TRBJ2-2|.|few|TRBV7-9
CASSVGGTGELFF
TGTGCCAGCAGCGTCGGGGGCACCGGGGAGCTGTTTTTT
>TRBJ2-3|TRBD2|few|TRBV11-2
CASSLDGGFTSGDSTDTQYF
TGTGCCAGCAGCTTAGATGGGGGGTTTACTAGCGGAGATAGCACAGATACGCAGTATTTT
>TRBJ1-6|TRBD1|few|TRBV5-4
CASSLTGFNSPLHF
TGTGCCAGCAGCCTGACAGGGTTCAATTCACCCCTCCACTTT
>TRBJ1-3|.|.|TRBV19
CASSIVDSGNTIYF
TGTGCCAGTAGTATCGTAGACTCTGGAAACACCATATATTTT
>TRBJ2-7|.|.|TRBV2
CASSAEYDLSYEQYF
TGTGCCAGCAGTGCCGAGTATGATCTCTCCTACGAGCAGTACTTC
>TRBJ2-1|.|.|TRBV19
CASSKVGGALNNEQFF
TGTGCCAGTAGTAAGGTGGGCGGGGCCCTAAACAATGAGCAGTTCTTC
>TRBJ2-7|.|.|TRBV20-1
CSAWASPEQYF
TGCAGTGCCTGGGCCTCTCCCGAGCAGTACTTC
>TRBJ2-7|TRBD1|.|TRBV5-6
CASSLGPGQDSLSPHF
TGTGCCAGCAGCTTGGGGCCGGGACAGGATTCCCTGTCCCCACATTTC
>TRBJ1-6|.|.|TRBV6-5
CASNRQGGTPLHF
TGTGCCAGCAATCGTCAGGGAGGGACACCCCTCCACTTT
>TRBJ2-2|.|.|TRBV19
CASSTPGERGELFF
TGTGCCAGTAGTACTCCAGGGGAAAGGGGGGAGCTGTTTTTT
>TRBJ1-2|TRBD1|.|TRBV7-9
CASSFQGADGYTF
TGTGCCAGCAGCTTCCAGGGGGCGGATGGCTACACCTTC
>TRBJ2-7|TRBD2|.|TRBV7-9
CASSLAGGPTDEQYF
TGTGCCAGCAGCTTAGCGGGAGGGCCTACTGACGAGCAGTACTTC
>TRBJ1-6|.|.|TRBV7-9
CASSLDPGNSPLHF
TGTGCCAGCAGCTTAGATCCAGGAAATTCACCCCTCCACTTT
>TRBJ1-4|TRBD1|once|TRBV20-1
CSAVTGGKLFF
TGCAGTGCTGTGACAGGGGGGAAACTGTTTTTT
>TRBJ2-2|.|.|TRBV5-1
CASSEGQLNTGELFF
TGCGCCAGCAGCGAAGGACAGTTGAACACCGGGGAGCTGTTTTTT
>TRBJ2-3|.|.|TRBV20-1
CSAQGRDTQYF
TGCAGTGCTCAGGGGCGAGATACGCAGTATTTT
>TRBJ1-2|TRBD1|.|TRBV5-8
CASSLDRDYGYTF
TGTGCCAGCAGCTTAGACAGGGACTATGGCTACACCTTC
>TRBJ1-5|TRBD1|.|TRBV6-5
CASKQGVFSNQPQHF
TGTGCCAGCAAACAGGGGGTATTTAGCAATCAGCCCCAGCATTTT
>TRBJ2-5|TRBD2|.|TRBV19
CASSIAGDETQYF
TGTGCCAGTAGTATCGCGGGAGATGAGACCCAGTACTTC
>TRBJ1-5|TRBD1|.|TRBV10-2
CASRRTGDRGNQPQHF
TGCGCCAGCAGGCGGACAGGGGATCGCGGGAATCAGCCCCAGCATTTT
>TRBJ2-3|.|.|TRBV20-1
CSASGGNTDTQYF
TGCAGTGCTAGTGGCGGGAACACAGATACGCAGTATTTT
>TRBJ2-7|TRBD2|few|TRBV6-2/TRBV6-3
CASSYWLAETYEQYF
TGTGCCAGCAGTTACTGGCTAGCGGAGACCTACGAGCAGTACTTC
>TRBJ2-1|TRBD2|.|TRBV5-4
CASSWTGTSIDEQFF
TGTGCCAGCAGCTGGACCGGGACTAGTATTGATGAGCAGTTCTTC
>TRBJ1-6|TRBD1|.|TRBV19
CATALGQWSSPLHF
TGTGCCACCGCTCTGGGACAGTGGAGTTCACCCCTCCACTTT
>TRBJ1-1|.|.|TRBV19
CASSIDSLAVYRTEAFF
TGTGCCAGTAGTATAGATAGCCTAGCGGTGTACCGGACTGAAGCTTTCTTT